This TCR beta chain appears in the sequencing data of a study of molecular identifiers for immune sequencing clone quantification. This clonotype was observed many times. Its antigen is as yet unknown. Study conclusions and caveats: With a barcode shared among identical TCR molecules, highly expanded clone sizes could be underestimated. Under 1% of molecules in naive cells, but over 97% of effector molecules, belonged to clones above 20 RNA copies.

CDR3 length: 13 amino acids. The V gene end was trimmed by 6 bases and the J gene end by 5 bases; junction bases not matched to a gene: 4. In germline, CDR1 is MDHEN, CDR2 SYDVKM. TCRdb passed the PCR reads through MiXCR, listing each CDR3 protein once. The sample has approximately 90,000 distinct CDR3 sequences; around 24% are singletons. The sequence was collected from a human donor in good health. Some libraries in this study had Jurkat cell RNA spiked in. Sequences were obtained from naive CD8+ T cells from blood, with Jurkat cell RNA spiked in. Subset defined: FACS-sorted CD8+CD4-CCR7+CD45RA+ naive T cells. The chain couples TRBV28 to TRBJ1-5, with 7 nucleotides matching TRBD1. The CDR3, as DNA: TGTGCCAGCAGCTACAGGGGTCATCAGCCCCAGCATTTT. Its translation: CASSYRGHQPQHF.